The 24 T cell receptor beta chains below all came from one sample that was sequenced in a study of blood T cell repertoires in COVID-19. Only in-frame clones appear in the TCRdb table, and some are missing; sequencing was by immunoSEQ multiplex PCR. The sample yields roughly 180,000 clones, approximately 84% seen once. The sample taken for sequencing was PBMCs or T cells enriched from blood (not recorded which). The receptor set was obtained from a woman aged 40 to 50 with acute COVID-19.

V and J are TRBV5-1 and TRBJ2-6; the D gene is possibly TRBD2 (5 bases). The length of the CDR3 is 17 residues. Germline V gives CDR1 SGHRS, CDR2 YFSETQ. Trimming pared 6 bases from V and 0 bases from J, leaving 16 bases between. The CDR3, as DNA: TGCGCCAGCACAAACGGACGGGAAGACTCTGGGGCCAACGTCCTGACTTTC. Protein sequence: CASTNGREDSGANVLTF. Together with reference TRBV5-1 and TRBJ2-6, the CDR3 gives the full variable domain: KAGVTQTPRYLIKTRGQQVTLSCSPISGHRSVSWYQQTPGQGLQFLFEYFSETQRNKGNFPGRFSGRQFSNSRSEMNVSTLELGDSALYLCASTNGREDSGANVLTFGAGSRLTVL.

CDR3 amino acids: CASSSAVTSSYNEQFF. CDR3 in DNA: TGTGCCAGCAGCTCAGCGGTTACCAGCTCCTACAATGAGCAGTTCTTC. The chain recombines TRBV11-1 with TRBJ2-1, with D possibly TRBD2 on 5 matching bases. The V end lost 4 bases, the J end lost 0 bases, and 13 bases lay between the germline ends. Germline CDR1 reads SGHAT; CDR2 reads FQDESV (reference sequence). The CDR3 has 16 amino acids. Drawing the rest from reference TRBV11-1 and TRBJ2-1, the complete variable domain is EAEVAQSPRYKITEKSQAVAFWCDPISGHATLYWYRQILGQGPELLVQFQDESVVDDSQLPKDRFSAERLKGVDSTLKIQPAELGDSAMYLCASSSAVTSSYNEQFFGPGTRLTVL.

This CDR3 is CASSVGGGNNSPLHF. DNA of the CDR3: TGTGCCAGCAGTGTCGGAGGGGGCAATAATTCACCCCTCCACTTT. This chain links TRBV2 with TRBJ1-6; TRBD1 agrees at 7 bases. The CDR3 is 15 residues long. Trimming removed 4 bases from V and 5 bases from J; junction bases left unmatched: 5. Germline loops: CDR1 SNHLY, CDR2 FYNNEI.

The chain uses TRBV4-1 and TRBJ2-1, with TRBD2 identical over 8 bases. This CDR3 region has 16 residues. V dropped 0 bases and J dropped 4; count of bases not matched to a gene: 5. Germline CDR1 reads MGHRA; CDR2 reads YSYEKL. CDR3 coding DNA: TGCGCCAGCAGCCAAGAGGGCCAGCGGGAGTACAATGAGCAGTTCTTC. Protein product: CASSQEGQREYNEQFF.

V is TRBV10-3 and J is TRBJ1-3; D gene uncertain. This CDR3 region has 14 residues. V was shortened by 8 bases and J by 4 bases, with 15 bases between the two germline ends. CDR1 is ENHRY, CDR2 SYGVKD, per germline. CDR3 nucleotide sequence: TGTGCCATCCGGGAAGACTTAAGCGGAAACACCATATATTTT. Amino acids: CAIREDLSGNTIYF.

Only a few counts were recorded for this clone. The chain uses TRBV21-1 and TRBJ2-2; the table gives TRBD2 as D, unverified against the DNA. TRBV21-1 is flagged as a pseudogene. This CDR3 spans 18 amino acids. The CDR3 region is CASSPRPYCEENTGELFF. The CDR3 DNA reads TGTGCCAGCAGCCCGCGTCCCTACTGTGAAGAGAACACCGGGGAGCTGTTTTTT.

The chain is built from TRBV3-1 (or the pseudogene TRBV3-2) and TRBJ2-1; possibly TRBD2 for D (6 bases). The CDR3 spans 14 residues. The V end lost 3 bases, the J end lost 3 bases, and 9 bases lay between the germline ends. Germline assignment: CDR1 LGHDT and CDR2 YNNKEL (reference sequence). The CDR3: CASSHPGLYNEQFF. CDR3 bases: TGTGCCAGCAGCCATCCGGGACTCTACAATGAGCAGTTCTTC.

The chain carries TRBV19 and TRBJ1-5; D gene ambiguous. In germline, CDR1 is LNHDA, CDR2 SQIVND (reference sequence). The V end was cut by 7 bases, the J end by 1 base, with 14 bases between. The CDR3 has 15 residues. CDR3 amino acids: CASISSGGSNQPQHF. Here the CDR3 DNA reads TGTGCCAGTATCTCTAGTGGCGGGAGCAATCAGCCCCAGCATTTT.

The rearrangement links TRBV7-3 to TRBJ2-7, with TRBD2 matching over 13 bases. Germline values: CDR1 SGHTA, CDR2 FQGTGA. The CDR3 covers 16 residues. Trimming cost V 0 bases and J 7 bases; bases outside gene matches: 6. The CDR3 region has the DNA TGTGCCAGCAGCTTAACCGGACTAGCGGGAGTGGGGGAGCAGTACTTC. Translation gives CASSLTGLAGVGEQYF.

CDR3 loop: CASSGLGGVLTEAFF. The CDR3 region has the DNA TGTGCCAGCAGTGGGTTAGGGGGGGTGTTGACTGAAGCTTTCTTT. The V and J genes are TRBV2 and TRBJ1-1, with D possibly being TRBD1 (6 bases). CDR1 is SNHLY, CDR2 FYNNEI, per germline. The CDR3 sequence is 15 residues long. With 4 bases removed from V and 5 bases from J, the gap between germline ends came to 17 bases.

The genes are TRBV27 and TRBJ1-3; no firm D call. Germline V CDR1 and CDR2: MNHEY, SMNVEV (reference sequence). V was pared by 6 bases and J by 1 base, with 7 bases between. The CDR3 contains 13 residues. The CDR3: CASSLRSGNTIYF. CDR3 sequence (DNA): TGTGCCAGCAGCCTGAGATCTGGAAACACCATATATTTT.

This clone was detected a few times. The gene calls are TRBV5-1 and TRBJ1-1, with 7 positions matching TRBD1. Losses at the gene ends were 4 bases for V and 0 bases for J; bases not matched to a gene: 9. This CDR3 spans 16 amino acids. Germline V lookup: CDR1 SGHRS, CDR2 YFSETQ. This chain's CDR3 is CASSVETGSMNTEAFF. CDR3 DNA sequence: TGCGCCAGCAGCGTTGAGACAGGGTCCATGAACACTGAAGCTTTCTTT.

This rearrangement joins TRBV5-1 to TRBJ2-1; the D gene is possibly TRBD1 (6 bases). CDR1 and CDR2 (germline): SGHRS, YFSETQ. Trimming took off 5 bases at V and 5 bases at J, with 14 bases between the two ends. The CDR3 is 14 residues long. The CDR3 reads CASRGQGPHNEQFF. For the CDR3, the DNA is TGCGCCAGCAGAGGCCAGGGGCCACACAATGAGCAGTTCTTC.

The CDR3 bases are TGTGCCAGCTCAGTTGTGGGGACAGGGGGCGTTCAGCCCCAGCATTTT. Translated: CASSVVGTGGVQPQHF. This rearrangement joins TRBV18 to TRBJ1-5, with 12 positions matching TRBD1. CDR1 is KGHSH, CDR2 LQKENI, per germline. After removal of 5 bases from V and 6 bases from J, the junction contained 8 bases not matched to a gene. This CDR3 region has 16 residues. The full variable domain, rest sourced from reference TRBV18 and TRBJ1-5, is NAGVMQNPRHLVRRRGQEARLRCSPMKGHSHVYWYRQLPEEGLKFMVYLQKENIIDESGMPKERFSAEFPKEGPSILRIQQVVRGDSAAYFCASSVVGTGGVQPQHFGDGTRLSIL.

This clone was found a few times. The chain joins TRBV5-1 to TRBJ2-1; maybe TRBD1 (5 bases). CDR1 and CDR2 from the germline V gene are SGHRS and YFSETQ. CDR3 length: 15 residues. V was pared by 4 bases and J by 0 bases, with 11 bases between. CDR3 region: CASSGGAFSYNEQFF. The CDR3 DNA is TGCGCCAGCAGCGGTGGGGCGTTCTCCTACAATGAGCAGTTCTTC. The full variable domain, with the rest looked up from reference TRBV5-1 and TRBJ2-1, is KAGVTQTPRYLIKTRGQQVTLSCSPISGHRSVSWYQQTPGQGLQFLFEYFSETQRNKGNFPGRFSGRQFSNSRSEMNVSTLELGDSALYLCASSGGAFSYNEQFFGPGTRLTVL.

The CDR3 sequence is CASRDRRNTEAFF. CDR3 DNA sequence: TGTGCCAGCAGGGACAGGCGGAACACTGAAGCTTTCTTT. The chain has TRBV25-1 and TRBJ1-1, with 7 bases that match TRBD1. Germline CDR1 MGHDK, CDR2 SYGVNS. The CDR3 contains 13 residues. The junction had 2 bases not matched to a gene; V was cut back by 6 bases and J by 1 base.

The chain's CDR3 is CASSATSGSTDTQYF. The CDR3 DNA reads TGTGCCAGCAGCGCTACTAGCGGTAGCACAGATACGCAGTATTTT. V is TRBV6-5 and J is TRBJ2-3, with 8 bases aligning to TRBD2. V shed 6 bases, J shed 0 bases, and the junction held 5 bases outside the gene matches. The CDR3 runs to 15 residues. Germline values: CDR1 MNHEY, CDR2 SVGAGI.

CDR3 coding DNA: TGTGCCAGCAGCCGAGGGGTAACGAGCGCTGAAGCTTTCTTT. This sequence encodes CASSRGVTSAEAFF. This sequence joins TRBV7-8 and TRBJ1-1, with TRBD1 as a possible D gene (5 bases). Germline V gene lookup returns CDR1 SGHVS and CDR2 FQNEAQ. Deletions cut 5 bases from V and 6 bases from J, with 16 bases between. The CDR3 extends over 14 amino acids.

This clone was recorded a few times. This rearrangement joins TRBV20-1 to TRBJ2-1, with TRBD2 matching 13 bases. Germline V CDR1 and CDR2: DFQATT, SNEGSKA (reference sequence). J was trimmed by 10 bases and V by 3 bases; bases with no gene match: 9. The CDR3 covers 15 residues. CDR3 sequence: CSASRTSGSSGEQFF. The CDR3 nucleotides are TGCAGTGCTAGTCGGACTAGCGGGAGTTCAGGAGAGCAGTTCTTC.

This sequence joins TRBV18 and TRBJ2-3; TRBD2 matches 11 bases. The J segment lost 7 bases and the V segment lost 4 bases, leaving 7 bases of the junction unmatched. The CDR3 loop spans 15 amino acids. The germline CDR1 and CDR2 sequences are KGHSH and LQKENI. In DNA form, the CDR3 reads TGTGCCAGCTCACTGGGACTAGCGGAAAGGAATACGCAGTATTTT. Translating it yields CASSLGLAERNTQYF.

V usage is TRBV28 and J usage is TRBJ2-3, with D tentatively TRBD1 (5 bases). This CDR3 region has 13 residues. Trimming took 4 bases from V and 4 from J, leaving 9 bases between them. CDR1 and CDR2 from the germline V gene are MDHEN and SYDVKM. The CDR3: CASSSGAPDTQYF. Written as DNA, the CDR3 is TGTGCCAGCAGTTCTGGGGCCCCAGATACGCAGTATTTT.

The chain carries TRBV6-1 and TRBJ2-7, with 9 bases matching TRBD1. Losses at the gene ends were 5 bases for V and 5 bases for J; bases not matched to a gene: 7. The CDR3 is 14 residues long. The germline gives CDR1 MNHNS, CDR2 SASEGT. The CDR3 protein is CASSSGQGQHEQYF. In DNA, the CDR3 is TGTGCCAGCAGTTCCGGACAGGGGCAGCACGAGCAGTACTTC.

This clone was recorded a few times. The chain combines TRBV5-1 with TRBJ1-4; 7 bases match TRBD1. CDR3 length equals 13 residues. The germline CDR1 and CDR2 sequences are SGHRS and YFSETQ. The V gene end was trimmed by 1 base and the J gene end by 8 bases; junction bases not matched to a gene: 2. The DNA for the CDR3 is TGCGCCAGCAGCTTGCAACAGGGGGAAAAACTGTTTTTT. It codes for CASSLQQGEKLFF.

The chain has TRBV18 and TRBJ2-2; tentatively, D is TRBD1 (5 bases). CDR3 size: 15 residues. CDR1 KGHSH and CDR2 LQKENI come from the germline V gene. V dropped 2 bases and J dropped 3 bases, with 10 bases sitting between them. The CDR3 reads CASSPNKGDTGELFF. The CDR3 coding sequence is TGTGCCAGCTCACCAAATAAAGGGGACACCGGGGAGCTGTTTTTT.